This T cell receptor beta chain was profiled in a study of OX40 agonist ivuxolimab in advanced cancers. Study summary: At 0.01 to 10 mg/kg, ivuxolimab was administered intravenously to patients every 2 weeks. General study findings and limits: In the 0.1 to 3.0 mg/kg range, CD4+ and CD8+ blood T cells had expanded clonally by week 6.

In regard to this clone: Antigen specificity is unknown.

Sequencing was performed with immunoSEQ multiplex PCR; in TCRdb, only in-frame clones are kept and a portion is missing. The sample holds some 85,000 clones, less than 95% seen once. With V trimmed by 3 bases and J by 5 bases, 5 bases remained unmatched. CDR3 length equals 14 residues. The germline V gene has CDR1 KGHSH and CDR2 LQKENI. The chain is built from TRBV18 and TRBJ2-5, with 8 bases fitting TRBD1. This clonotype was sampled from an adult with an advanced solid tumor such as melanoma, head and neck, liver or kidney cancer. The sample consisted of CD4+ or CD8+ T cells sorted from blood, taken in a trial of the OX40 agonist ivuxolimab. As DNA, the CDR3 is TGTGCCAGCTCACCGATCGACAGGGGCGAGACCCAGTACTTC. This gives the protein CASSPIDRGETQYF.